The present entry profiles one T cell receptor (beta chain) with its context. It has no known antigen specificity. In this CDR3 the conserved last residue, phenylalanine or tryptophan, is missing, so a read error is likely. The sample's time point label is to be understood as: five sample-tagged time points from pre-transplant (day -1) to day 368 post-transplant, pooled. Thawed PBMC were stimulated with a CMV IE-1 overlapping peptide library for about 13 hours, with no transport inhibitors added. After thawing, cells rested overnight before stimulation in R10 medium with CD28/CD49d costimulation. The IE-1 peptide library was composed of 15-amino-acid peptides with overlaps of 11 amino acids. Samples from each time point were barcoded using BD Single-Cell Multiplexing Kit Sample Tags, then pooled and stained with oligo-conjugated anti-CD45RA and sorting antibodies. A BD FACSAria III was used to sort CMV-responsive CD8+CD137+ and CD4+CD154+ T cells at 4-way purity. Blood samples were drawn into EDTA vacutainers and processed by Ficoll gradient within 1-24 hours.

Library generation was performed with single-cell sequencing. The sequencer listed for this sample is Illumina NovaSeq 6000. The BD Rhapsody Targeted mRNA and AbSeq Reagent Kit was used in a microwell format for cell capture and library preparation. The libraries included TCR, sample tags, AbSeq, and targeted mRNA drawn from the Human T-Cell Expression Panel together with custom TOX and TOX2 primers. Sequencing of the libraries was performed on an Illumina NovaSeq. Per the source publication's procedure: The analysis covered about 9,800 cells in total, of which fewer than 8,500 were CD8 T cells and 4494 were CD8 T cells with an identifiable TCR CDR3. On the Seven Bridges Genomics platform, raw data were run through the BD Rhapsody Targeted Analysis Pipeline with V(D)J processing. Quality control, Sample Tag demultiplexing with Lex-BDSMK, clone identification with VDJ Explorer, and Seurat clustering were performed in SeqGeq 1.6.0. Clones comprising <1% of CD8 T cells were considered non-expanded; clones comprising >2.5% of the sample were considered clonal expansions. The public reads were run again by TCRdb, first through fastp at Q25 and then through MiXCR, and only productive beta chains were kept. Merged by CDR3 protein, the rows form single entries marked with the most common genes and DNA. None of the V and J calls come from the authors' own analysis; TCRdb made them. The table for this sample lists roughly 23,000 distinct CDR3 sequences; roughly 36% of them were counted only once. Less than 30% of the sample goes to the ten largest clones.

This entry belongs to a study of immune aging and cytomegalovirus after organ transplant (dated by TCRdb to the early 2020s). Broadly, across the study: Every transplant recipient was given three-drug immunosuppression consisting of prednisone, tacrolimus, and mycophenolate.

Study-wide conclusions, independent of this receptor: CD57 was not measured in the sequencing data, so a conservative gene-based aging definition was used instead. Large clones contained a bigger proportion of TEMRA cells, and over time the seven largest clones (around 2,000 cells) picked up aged and TEMRA cells and lost TCM cells. Aged-phenotype cells increased post-transplant regardless of clone size, earlier in large clones (days 200-264) than small clones, following viremia.

Trimming at the junction amounts to 8 bases on V and 0 bases on J, and the germline ends lie 11 bases apart. The germline V gene specifies MNHEY as CDR1 and SVGEGT as CDR2. Termini included, the CDR3 measures 13 amino acids. Only the CDR3 portion is preserved as DNA: 39 bases, with reading frame beginning at the first base. This sequence uses TRBV6-2 or TRBV6-3 and TRBJ2-7, and perhaps TRBD2 as D gene, on 6 matching bases. The source of this sequence is a female donor who had a heart transplant and CMV viremia. The sample consisted of CMV peptide-activated CD4+ and CD8+ T cells sorted from blood, taken at five time points, pooled. The cell subset or site label, read with the paper, signifies: sorted CD8+CD137+ and CD4+CD154+ T cells after about 11 h CMV IE-1 peptide stimulation. The CDR3 in this case is CASCGGNSYEQYC. DNA sequence: TGTGCCAGCTGCGGCGGGAACTCCTACGAGCAGTACTGC.